Presented here are 20 T cell receptor beta chains from one specimen sequenced in a study of T cell repertoires in cytomegalovirus infection. Via MiXCR, TCRdb re-called the reads, giving one row per CDR3 protein. The sample has roughly 720,000 distinct CDR3 sequences, 35% seen once. The sequenced sample was PBMCs. These receptors were obtained from a human donor in good health (CMV status not recorded). Some clones in this sample may be carry-over from other donors' samples.

This clonotype was detected ten times or more. In DNA form, the CDR3 reads TGTGCCAGCAGTAGCCGCGTCTACACTGAAGCTTTCTTT. It encodes CASSSRVYTEAFF. V is TRBV7-6 and J is TRBJ1-1; no firm D call. Germline CDR1 is SGHVS and CDR2 is FNYEAQ. V lost 6 bases to trimming and J lost 3 bases, with 11 bases between them. CDR3 length: 13 residues. Looking up the rest from reference TRBV7-6 and TRBJ1-1 gives the full variable domain: GAGVSQSPRYKVTKRGQDVALRCDPISGHVSLYWYRQALGQGPEFLTYFNYEAQQDKSGLPNDRFSAERPEGSISTLTIQRTEQRDSAMYRCASSSRVYTEAFFGQGTRLTVV.

This clonotype occurred a few times. The rearrangement joins TRBV7-8 to TRBJ1-5; 10 bases are shared with TRBD1. CDR3 length: 15 residues. V was pared by 5 bases and J by 5 bases, with 6 bases of the junction left unmatched. The V gene's germline CDR1 is SGHVS and CDR2 FQNEAQ. CDR3 nucleotide sequence: TGTGCCAGCAGCGCGCGGACAGGGGGTTATCAGCCCCAGCATTTT. Protein: CASSARTGGYQPQHF.

A note on this clonotype: A read error may be the cause here, since a much bigger clone is one base away. This chain uses TRBV12-3 or TRBV12-4 with TRBJ2-3; D is possibly TRBD1 (7 bases). V was trimmed by 7 bases and J by 4 bases, leaving 12 bases between them. CDR3 length: 13 residues. CDR3 coding DNA: TGTGCCAGCATTTTCAGGGGGGCAGATACGCAGTATTTT. This gives the protein CASIFRGADTQYF.

The chain is built from TRBV5-4 and TRBJ2-5; D might be TRBD2 (6 bases). Germline CDR1 is SGHNT and CDR2 is YYREEE (reference sequence). This CDR3 has 14 residues. The V gene lost 3 bases and the J gene lost 1 base, with 10 bases spanning the gap. The CDR3: CASSYAGPQETQYF. As DNA, the CDR3 is TGTGCCAGCAGCTATGCGGGACCCCAAGAGACCCAGTACTTC.

This chain connects TRBV7-9 to TRBJ2-3; 8 bases map to TRBD2. After removal of 3 bases from V and 0 bases from J, the junction contained 5 bases not matched to a gene. This CDR3 region has 16 residues. Germline V gene sequence: CDR1 SEHNR, CDR2 FQNEAQ (reference sequence). As DNA, the CDR3 is TGTGCCAGCAGCTTTAAAGCGGGGGAAAGCACAGATACGCAGTATTTT. Encoded protein: CASSFKAGESTDTQYF. The variable domain in full, completed from reference TRBV7-9 and TRBJ2-3, reads DTGVSQNPRHKITKRGQNVTFRCDPISEHNRLYWYRQTLGQGPEFLTYFQNEAQLEKSRLLSDRFSAERPKGSFSTLEIQRTEQGDSAMYLCASSFKAGESTDTQYFGPGTRLTVL.

This clonotype came up a few times. This CDR3 is CAISESQANTEAFF. The CDR3 DNA follows: TGTGCCATCAGTGAGTCTCAGGCCAACACTGAAGCTTTCTTT. This chain connects TRBV10-3 to TRBJ1-1; D is uncertain. Germline CDR1 is ENHRY and CDR2 is SYGVKD. The ends were cut back, 0 bases at V and 2 bases at J, with 7 bases in the middle. This CDR3 comprises 14 residues.

V is TRBV7-6 and J is TRBJ2-1; TRBD2 aligns across 9 bases. The V segment lost 0 bases and the J segment 11 bases; nucleotides outside the gene matches: 26. Germline-derived CDR1 and CDR2 are SGHVS and FNYEAQ. The CDR3 covers 21 residues. This chain's CDR3 is CASSLAPWREGLGRSSNKQFF. In nucleotides, the CDR3 is TGTGCCAGCAGCTTAGCCCCGTGGCGGGAGGGCCTGGGGCGGTCGAGTAATAAGCAGTTCTTC. Full variable domain (rest looked up from reference TRBV7-6 and TRBJ2-1): GAGVSQSPRYKVTKRGQDVALRCDPISGHVSLYWYRQALGQGPEFLTYFNYEAQQDKSGLPNDRFSAERPEGSISTLTIQRTEQRDSAMYRCASSLAPWREGLGRSSNKQFFGPGTRLTVL.

This sequence joins TRBV7-9 and TRBJ1-6; D call uncertain. The CDR3 covers 16 residues. Germline loops: CDR1 SEHNR, CDR2 FQNEAQ (reference sequence). V was pared by 3 bases and J by 5 bases, with 14 bases between. The CDR3 bases are TGTGCCAGCAGCTTGATGACCCCCAGTCATAATTCACCCCTCCACTTT. Translation gives CASSLMTPSHNSPLHF.

J is TRBJ2-1 and V is TRBV7-8; 14 positions match TRBD2. This CDR3 comprises 22 residues. V dropped 2 bases and J dropped 2; count of bases not matched to a gene: 17. Germline loops: CDR1 SGHVS, CDR2 FQNEAQ. This CDR3 is CASSLNRGTGLAGAPTYNEQFF. CDR3 coding DNA: TGTGCCAGCAGCTTAAACAGGGGAACGGGACTAGCGGGAGCCCCCACCTACAATGAGCAGTTCTTC.

This clonotype was seen repeatedly, ten times or more. This chain's CDR3 is CASSYSQGIQDTIYF. CDR3 DNA: TGTGCCAGCAGTTACTCGCAGGGGATTCAAGACACCATATATTTT. The chain links TRBV6-5 to TRBJ1-3; tentative D call: TRBD1 (6 bases). The V end lost 0 bases, the J end lost 8 bases, and 14 bases lay between the germline ends. There are 15 residues in the CDR3. CDR1 is MNHEY and CDR2 is SVGAGI in the germline V gene.

This clonotype was counted only a few times. J is TRBJ1-3 and V is TRBV7-9, with no clear D. The V and J ends lost 1 base and 2 bases respectively, with 3 bases between them. Germline assignment: CDR1 SEHNR and CDR2 FQNEAQ (reference sequence). This CDR3 is built from 13 residues. CDR3: CASSLEAGNTIYF. The CDR3 DNA is TGTGCCAGCAGCTTAGAGGCTGGAAACACCATATATTTT.

The chain uses TRBV29-1 and TRBJ2-3; D is possibly TRBD1 (6 bases). The length of the CDR3 is 13 residues. Trimming removed 4 bases from V and 3 bases from J, with 11 bases in between. Germline CDR1 is SQVTM and CDR2 is ANQGSEA. The CDR3 protein is CSVAQGQTDTQYF. Here the CDR3 DNA reads TGCAGCGTTGCTCAGGGGCAGACAGATACGCAGTATTTT.

To note about this clonotype: One base away lies a much larger clone, so this may be a sequencing read error. The rearrangement links TRBV28 to TRBJ1-1; the D is unclear. The CDR3 contains 12 residues. The germline V gene encodes CDR1 MDHEN and CDR2 SYDVKM. V was pared by 8 bases and J by 1 base, with 8 bases between. The CDR3 sequence is CASDEENTEAFF. CDR3 DNA sequence: TGTGCCAGCGATGAGGAGAACACTGAAGCTTTCTTT. Complete variable domain (other parts from reference TRBV28 and TRBJ1-1): DVKVTQSSRYLVKRTGEKVFLECVQDMDHENMFWYRQDPGLGLRLIYFSYDVKMKEKGDIPEGYSVSREKKERFSLILESASTNQTSMYLCASDEENTEAFFGQGTRLTVV.

V usage is TRBV6-1 and J usage is TRBJ2-1; the D call may be TRBD1 or TRBD2 (5 bases each). This CDR3 spans 14 amino acids. V was shortened by 7 bases and J by 4 bases, with 14 bases between the two germline ends. The germline CDR1 and CDR2 sequences are MNHNS and SASEGT. CDR3 nucleotides: TGTGCCAGCAAGGGGACGGGGTATTACAATGAGCAGTTCTTC. Translated: CASKGTGYYNEQFF.

This chain connects TRBV19 to TRBJ1-2, with D hard to call. V lost 7 bases, J lost 3 bases, and 12 bases lay in between. The CDR3 runs 13 residues. In germline, CDR1 is LNHDA, CDR2 SQIVND (reference sequence). CDR3 loop: CASKGGVDYGYTF. The CDR3 nucleotides are TGTGCCAGTAAAGGTGGAGTGGACTATGGCTACACCTTC.

With regard to this clonotype: A read error may explain this, as a much larger clone is one base away. This chain connects TRBV19 to TRBJ2-7, with TRBD1 identical over 7 bases. CDR3 length: 11 amino acids. V shed 8 bases and J 8 bases; nucleotides not matched to a gene: 6. Looked up from germline, CDR1 is LNHDA and CDR2 is SQIVND (reference sequence). The CDR3 loop reads CASSTGVKQYF. DNA for the CDR3: TGTGCCAGTTCTACAGGGGTCAAGCAGTACTTC.

This clonotype was counted a few times. The rearrangement links TRBV12-3 or TRBV12-4 to TRBJ1-5, with a tentative D call TRBD1 (6 bases). The CDR3 is 16 amino acids. V was pared by 8 bases and J by 2 bases, with 19 bases between. For the CDR3, the DNA is TGTGCCAGCCATCCGGGGGGCTCAACGGGCAATCAGCCCCAGCATTTT. Translated, it gives CASHPGGSTGNQPQHF.

V gene TRBV29-1 combines with J gene TRBJ2-3, with 7 bases identical to TRBD1. After removal of 2 bases from V and 2 bases from J, the junction contained 4 bases not matched to a gene. The germline CDR1 and CDR2 sequences are SQVTM and ANQGSEA. CDR3 length: 14 residues. The CDR3 DNA reads TGCAGCGTTGAAAGGGACAGCGCCACAGATACGCAGTATTTT. Protein: CSVERDSATDTQYF.

The rearrangement links TRBV28 to TRBJ2-2, with 12 bases aligning to TRBD2. Germline CDR1 reads MDHEN; CDR2 reads SYDVKM. The CDR3 has 15 residues. After removal of 8 bases from V and 5 bases from J, the junction contained 6 bases not matched to a gene. CDR3 DNA sequence: TGTGCCAGCGGATCTAGCGGGAGGGCGACCGGGGAGCTGTTTTTT. Translation gives CASGSSGRATGELFF.

There are a few counts of this clonotype. The rearrangement links TRBV27 to TRBJ1-2, with D possibly being TRBD1 (5 bases). V shed 5 bases and J shed 10 bases, with 26 bases lying between them. The CDR3 covers 16 residues. Germline V lookup: CDR1 MNHEY, CDR2 SMNVEV (reference sequence). Written as DNA, the CDR3 is TGTGCCAGCAGTCCCCAATCCAACACGGGACCCCCGGACTACACCTTC. Translating gives CASSPQSNTGPPDYTF.